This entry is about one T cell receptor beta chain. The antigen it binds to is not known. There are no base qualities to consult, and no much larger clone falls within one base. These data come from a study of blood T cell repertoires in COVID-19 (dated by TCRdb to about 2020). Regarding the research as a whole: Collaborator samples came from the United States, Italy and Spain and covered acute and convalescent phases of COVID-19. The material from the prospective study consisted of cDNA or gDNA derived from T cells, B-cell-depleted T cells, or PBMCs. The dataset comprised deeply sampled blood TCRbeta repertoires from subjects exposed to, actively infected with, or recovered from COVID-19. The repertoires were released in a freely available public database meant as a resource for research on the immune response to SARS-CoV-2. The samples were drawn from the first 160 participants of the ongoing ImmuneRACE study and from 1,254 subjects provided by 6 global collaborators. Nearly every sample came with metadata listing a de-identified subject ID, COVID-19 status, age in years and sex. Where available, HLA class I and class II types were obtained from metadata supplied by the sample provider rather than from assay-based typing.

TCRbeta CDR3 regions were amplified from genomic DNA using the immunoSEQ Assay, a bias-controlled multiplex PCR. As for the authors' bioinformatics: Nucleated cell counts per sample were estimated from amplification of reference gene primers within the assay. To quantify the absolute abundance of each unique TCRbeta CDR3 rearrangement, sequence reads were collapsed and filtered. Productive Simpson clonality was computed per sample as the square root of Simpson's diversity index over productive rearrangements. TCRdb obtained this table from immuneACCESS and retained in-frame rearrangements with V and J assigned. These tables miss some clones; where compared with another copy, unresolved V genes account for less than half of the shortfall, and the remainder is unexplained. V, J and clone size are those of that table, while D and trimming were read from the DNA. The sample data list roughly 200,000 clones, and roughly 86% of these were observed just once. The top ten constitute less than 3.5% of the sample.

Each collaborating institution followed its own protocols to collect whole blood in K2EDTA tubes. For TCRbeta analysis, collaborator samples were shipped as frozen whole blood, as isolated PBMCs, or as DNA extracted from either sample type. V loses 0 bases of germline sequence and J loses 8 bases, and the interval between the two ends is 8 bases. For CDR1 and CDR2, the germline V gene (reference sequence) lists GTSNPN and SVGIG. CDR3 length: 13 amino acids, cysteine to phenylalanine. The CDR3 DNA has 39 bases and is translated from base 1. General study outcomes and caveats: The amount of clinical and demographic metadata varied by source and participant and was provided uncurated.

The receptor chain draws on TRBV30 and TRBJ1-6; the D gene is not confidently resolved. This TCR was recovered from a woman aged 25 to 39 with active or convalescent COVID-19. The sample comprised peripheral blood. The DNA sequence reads TGTGCCTGGAGTGTACAAGTTTATTCACCCCTCCACTTT. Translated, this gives CAWSVQVYSPLHF.